In its sample, the clone carrying this TCR beta chain was seen a few times. The entry originates in a study of blood T cells in healthy people across ages. Study overall: For every two T cells, template switching captured about one barcoded beta molecule.

A sample-barcoded 5' primer and a J-beta primer mix were used in a second PCR of roughly 7 to 11 cycles. Every sample gave at least 2.5 million paired-end reads containing CDR3. A single record per CDR3 protein comes from TCRdb applying MiXCR to the 5' RACE reads. This sample carries 1.5 million to 2 million distinct CDR3 sequences, under 30% of them seen once, and the ten largest clones take less than 9.5%. At least 5.5 micrograms of total RNA were extracted per sample. In germline, CDR1 is SGHRS, CDR2 YFSETQ. Trimming shortened V by 3 bases and J by 1 base, and 17 bases separated the two germline ends. CDR3 length: 16 amino acids.

The chain recombines TRBV5-1 with TRBJ2-7; D unresolved. The sample comprised blood. This receptor was taken from a woman aged 30 to 39 in good health. In nucleotides, the CDR3 is TGCGCCAGCAGCTCCGCGCCCCAATCGGGTTCCTACGAGCAGTACTTC. It translates to CASSSAPQSGSYEQYF.